This TCR beta chain derives from a study of T cells after yellow fever vaccination (dated by TCRdb to the late 2010s). For the wider study: The SMART-Seq v4 Ultra Low Input RNA kit was used to prepare libraries from fractions with low cell numbers. Bulk TCR alpha and beta repertoires were sequenced longitudinally to track T-cell clones before and after primary and booster YFV17D yellow fever vaccination. The cohort comprised two healthy male donors, one aged 18 to 29 and one aged 30 to 39 years. Blood was collected at multiple timepoints before and after primary and secondary immunization, and bulk PBMC replicates and cell subsets were isolated.

TCR cDNA was synthesized by 5'RACE template switching, which introduced a universal primer site and unique molecular identifiers. cDNA synthesis was primed from both the TCR alpha and TCR beta constant segments. Library amplification used two PCR steps, and the second PCR step added sample barcodes and sequencing adapters. Libraries were sequenced on Illumina HiSeq 2500 (2x100 bp) or NovaSeq (2x150 bp). In the authors' own workflow: MIGEC handled demultiplexing of reads and collapsing into UMI consensus sequences, while MiXCR performed V(D)J alignment. Vaccine-responding clonotypes were defined with edgeR using replicate PBMC samples, requiring FDR below 0.01 and a log2 fold change above 5 up to day 15. Bulk clonotypes were assigned CD4 or CD8 identity according to which sequenced CD4 or CD8 repertoire held them at higher abundance. TCRdb reanalyzed the raw reads on its own, using fastp at Q25 for trimming and MiXCR for clone calling, and kept in-frame beta chains. Identical CDR3 proteins give one entry, which carries the most common genes and DNA. These V and J calls originate from TCRdb's pipeline instead of the authors' own analysis. This sample comprises about 69,000 distinct CDR3 sequences, approximately 5.9% of them detected only once. The ten largest make up roughly 2.3% of the sample.

What the research found in general, with its limitations: Because abundant contaminating clonotypes from the bulk population could be contained in FACS-sorted repertoires, computational filtering was required. After the booster, most clones that had expanded after primary vaccination were detected again (around 96% of CD4 and roughly 86% of CD8), suggesting broad maintenance of memory. Compared with the primary T-cell response, the secondary T-cell response was faster but weaker, reaching its peak on day 5 rather than on day 15. Only a couple of donors were included in the study, so the extent to which the findings can be generalized is limited. A small share of clonotypes was detected in both CD4 and CD8 compartments, with the overlap likely arising from convergent recombination.

The treatment or condition label, as the study defines it: live attenuated yellow fever vaccine strain. PBMCs were isolated from peripheral blood using a standard Ficoll-Paque protocol. Dynabeads CD4 and CD8 positive selection kits were used to isolate CD4 and CD8 T-cell fractions. TriZol was used to extract RNA from bulk PBMCs, CD4 and CD8 fractions, and dextramer-positive and dextramer-negative fractions. Many counts were recorded for this clonotype. The antigen it binds to is not known. Base qualities are not provided; no much larger clone lies one nucleotide away. The sample consisted of CD4+ T cells sorted from PBMCs, taken more than 13 days after the first yellow fever vaccination. The receptor comes from a man aged 18 to 29 who received the YFV17D yellow fever vaccine.

The CDR3 here reads CASSVSDRYGYTF. The DNA is as follows: TGTGCCAGTAGTGTAAGCGACAGATATGGCTACACCTTC. The chain is assembled from TRBV19 and TRBJ1-2, with a weak D call of TRBD1 (5 bases match). Counted from cysteine to phenylalanine, this CDR3 has 13 amino acids. Only CDR3 DNA is held: 39 bases, read in frame from base 1. The germline V gene (reference sequence) yields LNHDA for CDR1 and SQIVND for CDR2. V is cut by 5 bases and J by 5 bases, and the space between the germline ends is 12 bases.